The 14 T cell receptor beta chains below were found in one sample sequenced in a study of graft-versus-host responses after intestinal transplantation. Only in-frame clones appear in the TCRdb table, and some are missing; sequencing was by immunoSEQ multiplex PCR. The sample includes 80,000 to 100,000 clones, 85% to 90% of them seen just once. These receptors lack a known antigen. The sequenced sample was unstimulated CD4+ T cells sorted from spleen or lymph node cells, obtained before intestinal transplant. The receptors here all came from a human donor who received an intestinal transplant.

This clone was counted once. The V call is TRBV19, the J call TRBJ1-5, with a possible D match to TRBD1 (6 bases). The germline V gene encodes CDR1 LNHDA and CDR2 SQIVND (reference sequence). V dropped 7 bases and J dropped 9 bases, with 22 bases sitting between them. CDR3 length equals 15 residues. CDR3 in amino acids: CASKTGRPKNWPQHF. The CDR3 nucleotides read TGTGCCAGTAAGACAGGTCGTCCCAAAAACTGGCCCCAGCATTTT.

The chain couples TRBV28 to TRBJ1-2, with unresolved D. CDR3 length: 14 amino acids. V was trimmed by 6 bases and J by 7 bases, leaving 18 bases between them. CDR1 is MDHEN and CDR2 is SYDVKM in the germline V gene. CDR3 protein: CASSPFRGSGGYTF. CDR3 nucleotide sequence: TGTGCCAGCAGCCCCTTCCGAGGGAGCGGTGGCTACACCTTC.

This clone showed up just once. The chain is built from TRBV18 and TRBJ1-2; D might be TRBD1 (5 bases). V was cut by 0 bases and J by 5 bases, with 10 bases left in between. From germline, CDR1 is KGHSH and CDR2 LQKENI. The length of the CDR3 is 14 residues. CDR3 protein: CASSPPGEKYGYTF. For the CDR3, the DNA is TGTGCCAGCTCACCACCAGGGGAAAAGTATGGCTACACCTTC.

V is TRBV5-4 and J is TRBJ2-3, with D maybe TRBD1 (5 bases). Deletions cut 0 bases from V and 2 bases from J, with 10 bases between. The CDR3 extends over 15 amino acids. Germline V gene lookup returns CDR1 SGHNT and CDR2 YYREEE (reference sequence). This CDR3 is CASSLAAGSTDTQYF. Written as DNA, the CDR3 is TGTGCCAGCAGCTTGGCTGCAGGGTCCACAGATACGCAGTATTTT.

Only one count was recorded for this clone. The chain recombines TRBV10-2 with TRBJ2-6; 9 bases are shared with TRBD1. There are 16 residues in the CDR3. J gave up 4 bases and V 5 bases, and 6 bases lay outside the gene matches. The germline V gene encodes CDR1 WSHSY and CDR2 SAAADI. Written as DNA, the CDR3 is TGCGCCAGCAGTTTAGGACAGGGGACCGGGGCCAACGTCCTGACTTTC. This translates into CASSLGQGTGANVLTF.

For the CDR3, the DNA is TGTGCCAGCAGTTTAAACTCCAACACCGGGGAGCTGTTTTTT. Its protein is CASSLNSNTGELFF. V is TRBV28 and J is TRBJ2-2; the D is unclear. Trimming removed 2 bases from V and 2 bases from J, with 6 bases in between. The CDR3 contains 14 residues. Germline loops: CDR1 MDHEN, CDR2 SYDVKM.

This clone was counted a single time. This chain links TRBV4-1 with TRBJ1-5, with a weak D call TRBD1 (6 bases). Germline assignment: CDR1 MGHRA and CDR2 YSYEKL. V was cut by 2 bases and J by 8 bases, with 16 bases left in between. The length of the CDR3 is 15 residues. The CDR3 DNA is TGCGCCAGCAGCCAACTTAGACAGGCCGATGAGCCCCAGCATTTT. Translating it yields CASSQLRQADEPQHF.

V gene TRBV6-1 combines with J gene TRBJ2-7; 9 bases align to TRBD1. The length of the CDR3 is 15 residues. Losses at the gene ends were 8 bases for V and 3 bases for J; bases not matched to a gene: 11. Germline V gene sequence: CDR1 MNHNS, CDR2 SASEGT. The DNA for the CDR3 is TGTGCCAGCCTTTCTCCGGGACAGGGTAACTACGAGCAGTACTTC. Amino acids: CASLSPGQGNYEQYF.

The CDR3 DNA is TGTGCCAGCAGCTTAGGGATGGGACTAGCGGGAGTCAATGAGCAGTTCTTC. It translates to CASSLGMGLAGVNEQFF. This rearrangement joins TRBV7-9 to TRBJ2-1; 14 bases are shared with TRBD2. The V segment lost 1 base and the J segment 6 bases; nucleotides outside the gene matches: 5. The CDR3 is 17 residues long. Germline CDR1 SEHNR, CDR2 FQNEAQ (reference sequence).

The rearrangement uses TRBV6-1 and TRBJ2-2, with a possible D match to TRBD2 (5 bases). V was pared by 10 bases and J by 6 bases, with 21 bases between. Germline CDR1 reads MNHNS; CDR2 reads SASEGT. This CDR3 spans 15 amino acids. The CDR3 coding sequence is TGTGCCAAAATAATCGGGGATACCCCCGCCGGGGAGCTGTTTTTT. It encodes CAKIIGDTPAGELFF.

The rearrangement uses TRBV28 and TRBJ1-5; 7 positions match TRBD1. V shed 5 bases, J shed 4 bases, and the junction held 8 bases outside the gene matches. CDR3 length: 15 residues. The germline V gene has CDR1 MDHEN and CDR2 SYDVKM. CDR3 nucleotides: TGTGCCAGCAGTACGGGACAGTTCCATAATCAGCCCCAGCATTTT. It encodes CASSTGQFHNQPQHF.

This clone is a singleton in its sample. This chain uses TRBV27 with TRBJ1-1; perhaps TRBD1 as D (5 bases). This CDR3 region has 17 residues. V lost 0 bases, J lost 4 bases, and 18 bases lay in between. In germline, CDR1 is MNHEY, CDR2 SMNVEV (reference sequence). Here the CDR3 DNA reads TGTGCCAGCAGTTTATCTGGGACTCCCAGGTCGCGCACTGAAGCTTTCTTT. Translating gives CASSLSGTPRSRTEAFF.

The CDR3 DNA follows: TGTGCCAGCAGCCGAGATTGGGGCTCGGGTGAAGCTTTCTTT. It translates to CASSRDWGSGEAFF. The chain is built from TRBV7-6 and TRBJ1-1, with D possibly being TRBD1 (5 bases). CDR3 length: 14 residues. V lost 5 bases and J 7 bases, leaving 17 bases between the germline ends. The germline V gene encodes CDR1 SGHVS and CDR2 FNYEAQ.

The chain has TRBV19 and TRBJ1-1; D not resolved. Germline V gives CDR1 LNHDA, CDR2 SQIVND (reference sequence). Trimming took off 6 bases at V and 2 bases at J, with 19 bases between the two ends. The CDR3 spans 16 residues. In DNA form, the CDR3 reads TGTGCCAGTAGGAACCCCGATGTGGGCCTAAACACTGAAGCTTTCTTT. Translating gives CASRNPDVGLNTEAFF.